The rows below give T cell receptor beta chains drawn from one sample of a study of T cell responses to AZD1222 COVID-19 vaccine. The assay was immunoSEQ multiplex PCR, and TCRdb's table has in-frame clones only and misses some. The sample lists around 150,000 clones, 85% to 95% occurring once. The material was peripheral blood, obtained on day 0 of AZD1222 vaccination. The source of these receptors is an adult in good health. The CDR3 runs from the conserved cysteine through the conserved F or W. A D gene is named only where the DNA matches it firmly. The size field is filled for only some rows; it gives once, few, many or a size class.

CDR3aa: CASSAETGGYYGYTF; CDR3nt: TGTGCCAGCAGCGCCGAGACAGGGGGCTACTATGGCTACACCTTC; v_gene: TRBV9; abundance: -; j_gene: TRBJ1-2; d_gene: TRBD1
CDR3aa: CASSSLGTNTGELFF; CDR3nt: TGTGCCAGCAGCTCCCTTGGGACGAACACCGGGGAGCTGTTTTTT; v_gene: TRBV7-2; abundance: -; j_gene: TRBJ2-2; d_gene: -
CDR3aa: CASSYRPRGGNSPLHF; CDR3nt: TGTGCCAGCAGTTATAGGCCTCGAGGGGGTAATTCACCCCTCCACTTT; v_gene: TRBV6-5; abundance: -; j_gene: TRBJ1-6; d_gene: -
CDR3aa: CASSGTGMYNSPLHF; CDR3nt: TGCGCCAGCAGCGGAACAGGGATGTACAATTCACCCCTCCACTTT; v_gene: TRBV5-1; abundance: -; j_gene: TRBJ1-6; d_gene: -
CDR3aa: CASSLSGGVSETQYF; CDR3nt: TGTGCCAGCAGCCTCAGCGGGGGGGTATCAGAGACCCAGTACTTC; v_gene: TRBV14; abundance: -; j_gene: TRBJ2-5; d_gene: TRBD2
CDR3aa: CASGGVNRGLPTNEKLFF; CDR3nt: TGCGCCAGTGGGGGGGTAAACAGGGGTTTGCCAACTAATGAAAAACTGTTTTTT; v_gene: TRBV10-1; abundance: -; j_gene: TRBJ1-4; d_gene: TRBD1
CDR3aa: CASSQGDRADGSPLHF; CDR3nt: TGTGCCAGCAGCCAAGGTGACAGGGCGGATGGTTCACCCCTCCACTTT; v_gene: TRBV4-2; abundance: -; j_gene: TRBJ1-6; d_gene: TRBD1
CDR3aa: CASSLATGYGYTF; CDR3nt: TGTGCCAGCAGCTTAGCGACAGGGTACGGCTACACCTTC; v_gene: TRBV7-9; abundance: once; j_gene: TRBJ1-2; d_gene: TRBD1
CDR3aa: CASSAGLAGVNEQFF; CDR3nt: TGTGCCAGCAGCGCGGGACTAGCGGGGGTCAATGAGCAGTTCTTC; v_gene: TRBV7-3; abundance: -; j_gene: TRBJ2-1; d_gene: TRBD2
CDR3aa: CASSQERASGSSHEQFF; CDR3nt: TGCGCCAGCAGCCAAGAGCGAGCTAGCGGGAGTAGCCATGAGCAGTTCTTC; v_gene: TRBV4-3; abundance: -; j_gene: TRBJ2-1; d_gene: TRBD2
CDR3aa: CASSQLQGRSGGGEQFF; CDR3nt: TGTGCCAGCAGCCAATTGCAGGGACGGTCTGGGGGAGGTGAGCAGTTCTTC; v_gene: TRBV3-1/TRBV3-2; abundance: -; j_gene: TRBJ2-1; d_gene: -
CDR3aa: CASSLRAGGYSPLHF; CDR3nt: TGTGCCAGCAGCCTCCGTGCGGGGGGTTATTCACCCCTCCACTTT; v_gene: TRBV25-1; abundance: -; j_gene: TRBJ1-6; d_gene: -
CDR3aa: CASSLVRYTEAFF; CDR3nt: TGTGCCAGCAGCTTAGTGCGGTACACTGAAGCTTTCTTT; v_gene: TRBV11-2; abundance: once; j_gene: TRBJ1-1; d_gene: -
CDR3aa: CAITSDSSYNEQFF; CDR3nt: TGTGCCATCACCTCCGACAGCTCCTACAATGAGCAGTTCTTC; v_gene: TRBV10-3; abundance: -; j_gene: TRBJ2-1; d_gene: -
CDR3aa: CASSLRDTFTDTQYF; CDR3nt: TGTGCCAGCAGTTTAAGGGATACCTTCACAGATACGCAGTATTTT; v_gene: TRBV6-2/TRBV6-3; abundance: -; j_gene: TRBJ2-3; d_gene: -
CDR3aa: CAWSPRTGRQPQHF; CDR3nt: TGTGCCTGGAGTCCTAGGACAGGGCGTCAGCCCCAGCATTTT; v_gene: TRBV30; abundance: -; j_gene: TRBJ1-5; d_gene: TRBD1
CDR3aa: CASSSDGNYGYTF; CDR3nt: TGCGCCAGCAGCTCGGACGGTAACTATGGCTACACCTTC; v_gene: TRBV5-1; abundance: -; j_gene: TRBJ1-2; d_gene: -
CDR3aa: CASSLSGQVDIGYTF; CDR3nt: TGTGCCAGCAGCTTATCGGGACAGGTTGATATTGGCTACACCTTC; v_gene: TRBV7-9; abundance: -; j_gene: TRBJ1-2; d_gene: TRBD1
CDR3aa: CASSYVATMNTEAFF; CDR3nt: TGTGCCAGCTCATATGTAGCGACCATGAACACTGAAGCTTTCTTT; v_gene: TRBV18; abundance: -; j_gene: TRBJ1-1; d_gene: -
CDR3aa: CTSSQDSTDTQYF; CDR3nt: TGCACCAGCAGCCAAGACAGCACAGATACGCAGTATTTT; v_gene: TRBV1; abundance: -; j_gene: TRBJ2-3; d_gene: -
CDR3aa: CASTIERQQNSPLHF; CDR3nt: TGTGCCAGCACCATCGAACGACAGCAAAATTCACCCCTCCACTTT; v_gene: TRBV7-8; abundance: -; j_gene: TRBJ1-6; d_gene: -
CDR3aa: CASSRNGGGYNEQFF; CDR3nt: TGTGCCAGCAGCCGAAACGGTGGGGGATACAATGAGCAGTTCTTC; v_gene: TRBV7-3; abundance: -; j_gene: TRBJ2-1; d_gene: -
CDR3aa: CASSQSFDYNSPLHF; CDR3nt: TGTGCCAGCAGCCAATCTTTTGACTATAATTCACCCCTCCACTTT; v_gene: TRBV3-1/TRBV3-2; abundance: -; j_gene: TRBJ1-6; d_gene: -
CDR3aa: CATSDWTSGSNEQFF; CDR3nt: TGTGCCACCAGTGATTGGACTAGCGGGAGCAATGAGCAGTTCTTC; v_gene: TRBV24-1; abundance: once; j_gene: TRBJ2-1; d_gene: TRBD2
CDR3aa: CASSLGRGLGGYTF; CDR3nt: TGTGCCAGCAGCTTAGGCAGGGGGCTTGGTGGCTACACCTTC; v_gene: TRBV5-5; abundance: -; j_gene: TRBJ1-2; d_gene: TRBD1
CDR3aa: CASSLAGGRRTGELFF; CDR3nt: TGTGCCAGCAGCTTAGCGGGCGGGAGAAGGACCGGGGAGCTGTTTTTT; v_gene: TRBV7-6; abundance: few; j_gene: TRBJ2-2; d_gene: TRBD2
CDR3aa: CASSGRTTENEQFF; CDR3nt: TGTGCCAGCAGCGGACGAACCACAGAGAATGAGCAGTTCTTC; v_gene: TRBV9; abundance: -; j_gene: TRBJ2-1; d_gene: -
CDR3aa: CATSRLLGTEAFF; CDR3nt: TGTGCCACCAGCAGACTACTGGGGACTGAAGCTTTCTTT; v_gene: TRBV15; abundance: -; j_gene: TRBJ1-1; d_gene: -
CDR3aa: CASSPQGAFTYNEQFF; CDR3nt: TGTGCCAGCAGCCCCCAAGGGGCCTTCACCTACAATGAGCAGTTCTTC; v_gene: TRBV5-6; abundance: -; j_gene: TRBJ2-1; d_gene: -
CDR3aa: CASSPRDRNIQYF; CDR3nt: TGCGCCAGCAGCCCCCGGGACAGAAACATTCAGTACTTC; v_gene: TRBV10-1; abundance: -; j_gene: TRBJ2-4; d_gene: TRBD1
CDR3aa: CASSPGVDTEAFF; CDR3nt: TGTGCCAGCAGTCCAGGGGTAGACACTGAAGCTTTCTTT; v_gene: TRBV7-9; abundance: -; j_gene: TRBJ1-1; d_gene: -
CDR3aa: CASSPLDSRLYGYTF; CDR3nt: TGTGCCAGCAGCCCATTGGACAGCCGTCTCTATGGCTACACCTTC; v_gene: TRBV13; abundance: -; j_gene: TRBJ1-2; d_gene: -
CDR3aa: CASSMTDDYNEQFF; CDR3nt: TGCGCCAGCAGCATGACAGACGACTACAATGAGCAGTTCTTC; v_gene: TRBV5-1; abundance: -; j_gene: TRBJ2-1; d_gene: -
CDR3aa: CASSPMRGGAGELFF; CDR3nt: TGTGCCAGCAGCCCCATGAGGGGGGGAGCCGGGGAGCTGTTTTTT; v_gene: TRBV28; abundance: -; j_gene: TRBJ2-2; d_gene: -
CDR3aa: CASSLFGGATDTQYF; CDR3nt: TGTGCCAGCTCTCTCTTCGGGGGGGCCACAGATACGCAGTATTTT; v_gene: TRBV7-6; abundance: -; j_gene: TRBJ2-3; d_gene: TRBD2
CDR3aa: CAISEPLLGFGNTIYF; CDR3nt: TGTGCCATCAGTGAGCCATTGTTGGGGTTTGGAAACACCATATATTTT; v_gene: TRBV10-3; abundance: -; j_gene: TRBJ1-3; d_gene: -
CDR3aa: CASSQLTGTNTEAFF; CDR3nt: TGCGCCAGCAGCCAACTGACAGGGACGAACACTGAAGCTTTCTTT; v_gene: TRBV4-3; abundance: -; j_gene: TRBJ1-1; d_gene: TRBD1
CDR3aa: CASSSELAGGPIEQFF; CDR3nt: TGTGCCAGCAGCTCGGAGCTAGCGGGGGGGCCAATTGAGCAGTTCTTC; v_gene: TRBV7-9; abundance: -; j_gene: TRBJ2-1; d_gene: TRBD2
CDR3aa: CASSLRQGWNTGELFF; CDR3nt: TGTGCCAGCAGCTTAAGACAGGGTTGGAACACCGGGGAGCTGTTTTTT; v_gene: TRBV7-9; abundance: -; j_gene: TRBJ2-2; d_gene: TRBD1